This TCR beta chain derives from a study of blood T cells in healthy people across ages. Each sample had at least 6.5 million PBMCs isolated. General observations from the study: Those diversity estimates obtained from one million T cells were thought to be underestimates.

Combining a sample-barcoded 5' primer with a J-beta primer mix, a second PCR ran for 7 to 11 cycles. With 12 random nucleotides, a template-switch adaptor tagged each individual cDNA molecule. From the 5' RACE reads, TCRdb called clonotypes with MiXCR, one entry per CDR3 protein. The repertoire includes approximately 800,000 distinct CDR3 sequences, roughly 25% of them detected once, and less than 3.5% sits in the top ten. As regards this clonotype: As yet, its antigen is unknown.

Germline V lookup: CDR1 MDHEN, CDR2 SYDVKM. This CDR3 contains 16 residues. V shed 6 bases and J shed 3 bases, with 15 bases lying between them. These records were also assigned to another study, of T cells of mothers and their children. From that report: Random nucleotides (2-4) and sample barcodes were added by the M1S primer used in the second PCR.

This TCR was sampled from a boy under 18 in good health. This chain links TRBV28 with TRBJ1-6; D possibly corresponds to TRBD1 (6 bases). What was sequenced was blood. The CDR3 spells CASSRTGFYYNSPLHF. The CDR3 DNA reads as TGTGCCAGCAGCCGTACAGGGTTTTACTATAATTCACCCCTCCACTTT.